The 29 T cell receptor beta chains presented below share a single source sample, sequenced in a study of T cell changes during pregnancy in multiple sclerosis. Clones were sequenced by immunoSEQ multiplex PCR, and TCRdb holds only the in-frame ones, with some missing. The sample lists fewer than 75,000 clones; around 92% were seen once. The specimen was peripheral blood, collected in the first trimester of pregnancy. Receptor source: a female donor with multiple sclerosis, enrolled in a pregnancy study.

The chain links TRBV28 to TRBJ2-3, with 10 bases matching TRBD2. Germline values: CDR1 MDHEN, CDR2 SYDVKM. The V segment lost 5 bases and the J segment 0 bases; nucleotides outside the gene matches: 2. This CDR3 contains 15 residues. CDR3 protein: CASSTSGTSTDTQYF. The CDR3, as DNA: TGTGCCAGCAGTACTAGCGGGACTAGCACAGATACGCAGTATTTT.

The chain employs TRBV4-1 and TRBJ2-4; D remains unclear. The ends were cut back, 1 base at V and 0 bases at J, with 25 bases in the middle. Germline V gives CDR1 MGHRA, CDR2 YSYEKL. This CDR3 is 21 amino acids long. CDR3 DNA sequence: TGCGCCAGCAGCCAAGTTCCTCCCCCCGGCTCCGACAACTTAGCCAAAAACATTCAGTACTTC. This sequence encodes CASSQVPPPGSDNLAKNIQYF.

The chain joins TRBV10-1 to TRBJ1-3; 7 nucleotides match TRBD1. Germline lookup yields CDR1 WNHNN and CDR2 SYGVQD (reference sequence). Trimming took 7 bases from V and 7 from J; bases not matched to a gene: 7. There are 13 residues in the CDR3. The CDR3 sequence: CASTPEQGNTIYF. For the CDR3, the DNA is TGCGCCAGCACTCCCGAACAGGGGAACACCATATATTTT.

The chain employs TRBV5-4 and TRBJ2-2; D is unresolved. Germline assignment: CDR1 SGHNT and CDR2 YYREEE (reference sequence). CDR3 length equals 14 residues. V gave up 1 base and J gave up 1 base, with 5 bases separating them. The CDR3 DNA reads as TGTGCCAGCAGCTTGAATCAGAACACCGGGGAGCTGTTTTTT. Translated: CASSLNQNTGELFF.

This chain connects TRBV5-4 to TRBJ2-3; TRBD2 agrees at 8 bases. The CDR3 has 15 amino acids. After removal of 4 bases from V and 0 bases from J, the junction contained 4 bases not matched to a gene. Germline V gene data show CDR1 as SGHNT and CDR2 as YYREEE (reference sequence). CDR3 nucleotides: TGTGCCAGCAGCCGCCGGGAGGGGAGCACAGATACGCAGTATTTT. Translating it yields CASSRREGSTDTQYF.

The CDR3 sequence is CSVGQGSNEQFF. The CDR3 DNA reads as TGCAGCGTGGGACAGGGGAGCAATGAGCAGTTCTTC. The rearrangement joins TRBV29-1 to TRBJ2-1, with TRBD1 matching 10 bases. V lost 6 bases to trimming and J lost 6 bases; unmatched junction nucleotides: 2. This CDR3 is built from 12 residues. Germline assignment: CDR1 SQVTM and CDR2 ANQGSEA.

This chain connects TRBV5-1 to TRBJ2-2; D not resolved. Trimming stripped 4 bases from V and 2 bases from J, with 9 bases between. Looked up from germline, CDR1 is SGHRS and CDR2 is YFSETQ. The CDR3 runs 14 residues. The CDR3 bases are TGCGCCAGCAGCCTAATTAAAAACACCGGGGAGCTGTTTTTT. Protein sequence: CASSLIKNTGELFF.

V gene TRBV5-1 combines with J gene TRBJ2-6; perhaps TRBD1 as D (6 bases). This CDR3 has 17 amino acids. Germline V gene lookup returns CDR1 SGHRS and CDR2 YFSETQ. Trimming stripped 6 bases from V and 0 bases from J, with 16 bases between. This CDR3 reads CASTWRQEVSGANVLTF. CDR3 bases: TGCGCCAGCACCTGGCGACAGGAGGTCTCTGGGGCCAACGTCCTGACTTTC.

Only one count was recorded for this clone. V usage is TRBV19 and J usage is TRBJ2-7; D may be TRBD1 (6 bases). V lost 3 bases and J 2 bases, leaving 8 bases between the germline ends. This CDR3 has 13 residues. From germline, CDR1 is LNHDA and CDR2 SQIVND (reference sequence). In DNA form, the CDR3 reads TGTGCCAGTAGTATCAGGACAGCCTACGAGCAGTACTTC. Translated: CASSIRTAYEQYF.

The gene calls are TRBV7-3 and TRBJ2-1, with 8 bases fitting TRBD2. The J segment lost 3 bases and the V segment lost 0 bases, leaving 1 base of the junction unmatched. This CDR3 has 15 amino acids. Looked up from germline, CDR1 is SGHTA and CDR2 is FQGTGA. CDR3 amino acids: CASSLTRGGYNEQFF. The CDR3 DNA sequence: TGTGCCAGCAGCTTAACTCGGGGGGGCTACAATGAGCAGTTCTTC.

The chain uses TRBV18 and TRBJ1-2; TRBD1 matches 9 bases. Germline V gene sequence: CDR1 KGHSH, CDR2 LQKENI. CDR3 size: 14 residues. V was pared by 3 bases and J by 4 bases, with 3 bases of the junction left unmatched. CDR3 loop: CASSPDRGVYGYTF. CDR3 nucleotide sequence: TGTGCCAGCTCACCGGACAGGGGCGTCTATGGCTACACCTTC.

The DNA for the CDR3 is TGTGCCAGCAGCTCACAGGGGAGCGTTGGCACTGAAGCTTTCTTT. Protein sequence: CASSSQGSVGTEAFF. The genes are TRBV11-2 and TRBJ1-1; 7 bases fit TRBD1. CDR1 and CDR2 from the germline V gene are SGHAT and FQNNGV. CDR3 length: 15 residues. Trimming at V came to 4 bases and at J to 4 bases, leaving 9 bases not matched to a gene. Using reference TRBV11-2 and TRBJ1-1 for the parts outside the CDR3, the full variable domain is EAGVAQSPRYKIIEKRQSVAFWCNPISGHATLYWYQQILGQGPKLLIQFQNNGVVDDSQLPKDRFSAERLKGVDSTLKIQPAKLEDSAVYLCASSSQGSVGTEAFFGQGTRLTVV.

The CDR3 DNA follows: TGTGCCAGCAGCGTAGGGCCCTCACAGGGGATCTCTGGAAACACCATATATTTT. Its translation: CASSVGPSQGISGNTIYF. The chain combines TRBV9 with TRBJ1-3, with 7 bases matching TRBD1. Germline V gives CDR1 SGDLS, CDR2 YYNGEE. V shed 0 bases, J shed 0 bases, and the junction held 9 bases outside the gene matches. CDR3 length: 18 amino acids. The whole variable domain, filled in from reference TRBV9 and TRBJ1-3, reads DSGVTQTPKHLITATGQRVTLRCSPRSGDLSVYWYQQSLDQGLQFLIQYYNGEERAKGNILERFSAQQFPDLHSELNLSSLELGDSALYFCASSVGPSQGISGNTIYFGEGSWLTVV.

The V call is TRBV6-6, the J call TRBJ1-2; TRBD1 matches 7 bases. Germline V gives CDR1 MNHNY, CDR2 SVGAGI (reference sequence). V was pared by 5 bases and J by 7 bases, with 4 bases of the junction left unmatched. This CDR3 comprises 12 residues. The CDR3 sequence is CASSGDRLGYTF. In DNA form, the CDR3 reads TGTGCCAGCAGTGGGGACAGACTTGGCTACACCTTC.

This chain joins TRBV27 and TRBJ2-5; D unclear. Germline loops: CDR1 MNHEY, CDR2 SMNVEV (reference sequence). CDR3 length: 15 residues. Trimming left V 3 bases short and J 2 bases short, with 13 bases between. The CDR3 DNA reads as TGTGCCAGCAGTTTGCGGTGGAGAGAACAAGAGACCCAGTACTTC. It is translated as CASSLRWREQETQYF.

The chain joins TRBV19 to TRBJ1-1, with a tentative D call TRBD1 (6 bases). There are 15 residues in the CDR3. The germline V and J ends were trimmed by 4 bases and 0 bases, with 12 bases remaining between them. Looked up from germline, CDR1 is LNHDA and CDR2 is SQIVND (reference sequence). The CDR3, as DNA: TGTGCCAGTAGTACCTGGGACAATCTGAACACTGAAGCTTTCTTT. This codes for CASSTWDNLNTEAFF.

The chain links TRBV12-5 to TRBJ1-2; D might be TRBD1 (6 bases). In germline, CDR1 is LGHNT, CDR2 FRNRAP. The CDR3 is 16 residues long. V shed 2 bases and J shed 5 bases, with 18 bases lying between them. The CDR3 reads CASGLRGGREGYGYTF. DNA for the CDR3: TGTGCTAGTGGTTTGAGGGGGGGCCGAGAAGGGTATGGCTACACCTTC.

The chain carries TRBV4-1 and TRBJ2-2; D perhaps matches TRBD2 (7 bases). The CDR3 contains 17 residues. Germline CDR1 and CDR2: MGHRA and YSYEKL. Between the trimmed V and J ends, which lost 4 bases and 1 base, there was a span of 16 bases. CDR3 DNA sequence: TGCGCCAGCAGCCCCTGGGGGGCGGGGGTGAACACCGGGGAGCTGTTTTTT. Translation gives CASSPWGAGVNTGELFF.

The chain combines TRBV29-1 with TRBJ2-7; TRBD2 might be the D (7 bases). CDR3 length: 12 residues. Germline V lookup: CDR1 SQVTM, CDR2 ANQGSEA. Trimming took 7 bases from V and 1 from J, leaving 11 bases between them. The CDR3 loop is CSAEGGSYEQYF. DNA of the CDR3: TGCAGCGCCGAGGGGGGGTCCTACGAGCAGTACTTC.

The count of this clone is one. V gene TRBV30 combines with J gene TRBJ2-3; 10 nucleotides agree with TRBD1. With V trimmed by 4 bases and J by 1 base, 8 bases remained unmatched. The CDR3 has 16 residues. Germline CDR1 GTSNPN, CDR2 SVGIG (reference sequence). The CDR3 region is CAWKSPGTGGTDTQYF. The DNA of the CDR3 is TGTGCCTGGAAGTCGCCCGGGACAGGGGGCACAGATACGCAGTATTTT.

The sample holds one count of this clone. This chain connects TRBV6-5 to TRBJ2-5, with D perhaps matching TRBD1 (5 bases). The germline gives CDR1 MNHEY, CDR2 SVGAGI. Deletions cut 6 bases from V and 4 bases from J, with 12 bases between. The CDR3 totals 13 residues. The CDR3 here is CASSQGRIETQYF. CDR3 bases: TGTGCCAGCAGCCAGGGAAGGATAGAGACCCAGTACTTC.

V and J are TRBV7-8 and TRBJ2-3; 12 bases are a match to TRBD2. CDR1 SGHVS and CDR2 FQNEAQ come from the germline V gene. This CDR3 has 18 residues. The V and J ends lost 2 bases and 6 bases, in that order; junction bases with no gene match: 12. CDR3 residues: CASSLQSLAGGPGDTQYF. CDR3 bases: TGTGCCAGCAGCTTACAATCCCTAGCGGGGGGGCCGGGTGATACGCAGTATTTT.

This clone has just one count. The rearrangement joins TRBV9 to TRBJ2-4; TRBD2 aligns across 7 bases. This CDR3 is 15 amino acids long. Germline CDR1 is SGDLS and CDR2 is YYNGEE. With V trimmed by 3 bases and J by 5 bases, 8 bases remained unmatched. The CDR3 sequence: CASSEGQREENIQYF. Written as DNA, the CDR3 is TGTGCCAGCAGCGAGGGGCAGCGGGAAGAAAACATTCAGTACTTC.

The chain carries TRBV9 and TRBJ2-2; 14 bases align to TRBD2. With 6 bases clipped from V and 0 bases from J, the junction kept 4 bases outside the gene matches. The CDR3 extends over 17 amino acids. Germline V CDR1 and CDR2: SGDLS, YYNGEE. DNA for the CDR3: TGTGCCAGCACTGGACTAGCGGGGGGACCGAACACCGGGGAGCTGTTTTTT. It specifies CASTGLAGGPNTGELFF.

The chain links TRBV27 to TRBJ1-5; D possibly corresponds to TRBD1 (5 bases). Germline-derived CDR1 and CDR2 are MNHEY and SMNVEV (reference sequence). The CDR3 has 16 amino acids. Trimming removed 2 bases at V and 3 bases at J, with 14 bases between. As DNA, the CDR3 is TGTGCCAGCAGTTTAGGGGAGGGGCGCCCCAATCAGCCCCAGCATTTT. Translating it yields CASSLGEGRPNQPQHF.

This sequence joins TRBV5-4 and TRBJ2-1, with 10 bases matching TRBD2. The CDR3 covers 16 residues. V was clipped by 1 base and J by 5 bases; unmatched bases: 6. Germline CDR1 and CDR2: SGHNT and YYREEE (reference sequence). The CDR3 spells CASSLTSGIVHNEQFF. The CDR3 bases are TGTGCCAGCAGCTTGACTAGCGGGATAGTCCACAATGAGCAGTTCTTC.

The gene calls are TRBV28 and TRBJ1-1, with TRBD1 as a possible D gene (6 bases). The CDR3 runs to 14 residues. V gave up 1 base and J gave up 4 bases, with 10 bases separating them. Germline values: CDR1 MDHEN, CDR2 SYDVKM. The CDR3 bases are TGTGCCAGCAGTTTATCGGGGGGCCTCACTGAAGCTTTCTTT. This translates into CASSLSGGLTEAFF.

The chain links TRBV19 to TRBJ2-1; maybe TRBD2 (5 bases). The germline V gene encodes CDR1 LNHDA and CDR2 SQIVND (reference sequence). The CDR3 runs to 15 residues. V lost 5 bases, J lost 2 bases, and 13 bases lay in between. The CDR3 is CASSSDLTTYNEQFF. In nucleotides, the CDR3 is TGTGCCAGTAGTTCGGACTTAACGACCTACAATGAGCAGTTCTTC.

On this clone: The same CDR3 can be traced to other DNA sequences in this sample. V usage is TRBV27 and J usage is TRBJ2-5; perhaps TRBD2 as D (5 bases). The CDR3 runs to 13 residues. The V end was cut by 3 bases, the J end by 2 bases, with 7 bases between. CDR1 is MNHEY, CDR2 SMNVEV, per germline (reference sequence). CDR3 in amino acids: CASSFTGQETQYF. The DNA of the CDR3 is TGTGCCAGCAGTTTCACGGGGCAAGAGACCCAGTACTTC.